Below are 3 T cell receptor beta chains sequenced from a single sample in a study of CD4 and CD8 cells across lung adenocarcinoma regions. One entry per CDR3 protein, called by TCRdb with MiXCR from the PCR reads. The sample lists thousands of distinct CDR3 sequences; approximately 46% were seen once. Sequencing was done on a sample of CD4+ T cells from the margin of a lung tumor. The receptors originated from a male donor with lung adenocarcinoma. The CD4 and CD8 labels of this study may be unreliable.

The J gene is TRBJ2-5, the V gene TRBV10-2; TRBD2 agrees at 8 bases. CDR1 WSHSY and CDR2 SAAADI come from the germline V gene. The CDR3 is 19 amino acids. J gave up 1 base and V 1 base, and 14 bases lay outside the gene matches. The CDR3 DNA reads TGCGCCAGCAGTGAGTTCGGGGGGGCCGGGGGCCGTGGCCAAGAGACCCAGTACTTC. It is translated as CASSEFGGAGGRGQETQYF.

The gene calls are TRBV27 and TRBJ2-1; perhaps TRBD2 as D (6 bases). The DNA matches TRBJ2-5 better at its end, which makes the J call doubtful. CDR3 size: 14 residues. Germline V gene lookup returns CDR1 MNHEY and CDR2 SMNVEV (reference sequence). The CDR3 reads CASSPRVAEETQYF. In DNA form, the CDR3 reads TGTGCCAGCAGTCCCCGGGTAGCGGAAGAGACCCAGTACTTC.

Within the sample, this clonotype is medium-sized (0.01 to 0.1%). The chain has TRBV7-2 and TRBJ2-3; D not resolved. Trimming pared 1 base from V and 0 bases from J, leaving 8 bases between. Germline CDR1 is SGHTA and CDR2 is FQGNSA. The CDR3 covers 15 residues. CDR3 DNA sequence: TGTGCCAGCAGCTTAGAGGGTTCTAGCACAGATACGCAGTATTTT. Translating it yields CASSLEGSSTDTQYF.